A selection of T cell receptor beta chains follows, all from one sample in a study of blood T cell repertoires in COVID-19. Here immunoSEQ multiplex PCR was the method, and the copy in TCRdb shows in-frame clones only, minus some. This repertoire shows about 290,000 clones, 70% to 90% found once; its top ten account for around 4.5%. The sample was peripheral blood. These receptors all stem from a woman between 50 and 59 years old with active or convalescent COVID-19. The conserved cysteine and the conserved F or W are not part of the CDR3 here. A row's size may be missing; if present it is once, few, many or a size class.

j_call clone_size v_call cdr3_aa
TRBJ2-7 NA TRBV28 ASSPHRRGEQY
TRBJ2-4 NA TRBV4-1 ASSPVGLAGGSLPQARY
TRBJ2-2 NA TRBV19 ASSLKDSNTGELF
TRBJ1-4 NA TRBV3-1/TRBV3-2 ASSLQGNGEKLF
TRBJ1-3 NA TRBV6-5 ATILTWTSGNTIY
TRBJ2-3 NA TRBV11-3 ASSLSGLADTQY
TRBJ1-2 NA TRBV6-5 ASSYHRGLMGGYT
TRBJ1-6 NA TRBV11-2 ASSPDRVYSSYNSPLH
TRBJ2-7 NA TRBV2 ASSFRTGLTYEQY
TRBJ1-4 NA TRBV6-6 ASSYSGTGREKLF
TRBJ1-5 many TRBV6-5 ASITTAFGNQPQH
TRBJ2-3 NA TRBV5-4 ASRSQGARTDTQY
TRBJ2-2 NA TRBV19 ASIRTPHTGELF
TRBJ1-3 NA TRBV6-1 ASSENSGFLSGNTIY
TRBJ2-1 NA TRBV9 ASSYRSVNNEQF
TRBJ2-5 NA TRBV12-1 ASSLDRVGETQY
TRBJ2-5 NA TRBV4-1 ASSQEGLAVQETQY
TRBJ1-2 NA TRBV10-3 ATHPLNLRDRGKGGYT
TRBJ2-3 NA TRBV27 ASSWTSGPADTQY
TRBJ1-5 few TRBV12-3/TRBV12-4 ASSLAGNQPQH
TRBJ2-6 NA TRBV18 ASSLDRGWANVLT
TRBJ1-5 NA TRBV2 ASTRDRGSNQPQH
TRBJ1-2 NA TRBV6-5 ASRRDRNYGYT
TRBJ2-5 NA TRBV27 ASSFLAGNQETQY
TRBJ1-1 NA TRBV5-1 ASSRREGEAF
TRBJ2-7 NA TRBV7-6 ASSSTTGGGYEQY
TRBJ2-5 NA TRBV3-1/TRBV3-2 ASSPGGTSGETQY
TRBJ1-2 NA TRBV9 ASSGGQGPSNYGYT
TRBJ2-7 once TRBV28 ASSSHGQGVPYEQY
TRBJ1-2 few TRBV28 ASSLLATRVRGGYT
TRBJ1-6 NA TRBV29-1 SARTGNNSPLH
TRBJ1-1 few TRBV28 ASLAGQGTTF
TRBJ2-1 NA TRBV28 ASRAPSGTGYNEQF
TRBJ1-1 NA TRBV27 ASSSTGGNTEAF
TRBJ1-4 NA TRBV5-1 ASTGGATNEKLF
TRBJ2-1 NA TRBV3-1/TRBV3-2 ASSHPGGLANEQF
TRBJ1-1 NA TRBV30 AWSVPGQGTF
TRBJ2-1 NA TRBV20-1 SAVSVGEQF
TRBJ1-6 few TRBV19 ASSMARQGVSPLH
TRBJ2-1 NA TRBV6-1 ASSDFVATYEGEQF
TRBJ1-2 NA TRBV10-3 AMRTGLNYGYT
TRBJ1-2 NA TRBV13 ASSSGRGRANYGYT
TRBJ1-1 NA TRBV5-4 ASSFKLQGAEAF
TRBJ1-1 NA TRBV19 ASSTLDRDGEAF
TRBJ1-2 NA TRBV5-6 ASSLDRGYGYT
TRBJ1-2 NA TRBV6-5 ASSSPDSGRGYT
TRBJ1-2 NA TRBV2 ASRRAFYGYT
TRBJ1-6 NA TRBV29-1 SVEGQIEKNSPLH
TRBJ1-5 NA TRBV12-3/TRBV12-4 ASSFGGNQPQH
TRBJ1-1 NA TRBV18 ASSPPLVEGTEAF
TRBJ1-2 few TRBV3-1/TRBV3-2 ASRPNLGAFYGYT
TRBJ2-2 NA TRBV11-2 ASSSLAGVSTGELF
TRBJ1-2 NA TRBV10-3 ATAGLRDYGYT
TRBJ1-1 NA TRBV28 ASTLASEDTEAF
TRBJ2-2 NA TRBV5-1 ASRPDGLHTGELF
TRBJ1-1 NA TRBV4-1 ASSQGIPGQMNTEAF
TRBJ2-3 NA TRBV5-4 ASSSRTASTDTQY